The source of this T cell receptor (beta chain) is a study of response to subunit inactivated influenza vaccine. General study points: Each seasonal influenza vaccination, the authors suggested, recruits few new T cells.

MiXCR, run by TCRdb on the RT-PCR reads, gives a single entry per CDR3 protein. This repertoire shows 600,000 to 700,000 distinct CDR3 sequences, 14% found once; its top ten account for 7.6%. This CDR3 is built from 19 residues. After removal of 3 bases from V and 0 bases from J, the junction contained 11 bases not matched to a gene. The germline V gene has CDR1 MGHRA and CDR2 YSYEKL. This clonotype was detected ten times or more. The antigen remains undetermined. The chain recombines TRBV4-1 with TRBJ2-2; TRBD2 agrees at 9 bases. The sample here was PBMCs from blood, taken roughly 2 weeks before vaccination. This TCR derives from a man in his fifties or sixties who received an inactivated influenza vaccine. Here the CDR3 DNA reads TGCGCCAGCAGCCAGCGACTAGCGGCAGGGGTAACGAACACCGGGGAGCTGTTTTTT. Translating gives CASSQRLAAGVTNTGELFF.